The 3 T cell receptor beta chains below come from one sample, sequenced in a study of blood T cells in healthy people across ages. Primed by a sample-barcoded 5' primer and a J-beta primer mix, a second PCR proceeded for about 7 to 11 cycles. One entry per CDR3 protein results from TCRdb running MiXCR on the 5' RACE reads. In the table there are hundreds of thousands of distinct CDR3 sequences, roughly three fifths of which are singletons. Sequencing input: blood. The receptors derive from a man in his forties or fifties in good health.

The table lists this clonotype with a few counts. This chain joins TRBV28 and TRBJ2-7; D might be TRBD1 or TRBD2, each matching 5 bases. This CDR3 spans 13 amino acids. Germline CDR1 reads MDHEN; CDR2 reads SYDVKM. Between the trimmed V and J ends, which lost 4 bases and 5 bases, there was a span of 12 bases. Here the CDR3 reads CASSSGSGDEQYF. In nucleotides, the CDR3 is TGTGCCAGCAGTTCAGGGAGTGGGGACGAGCAGTACTTC.

This chain joins TRBV3-1 and TRBJ1-1, with 7 positions matching TRBD1. With V trimmed by 0 bases and J by 1 base, 11 bases remained unmatched. Germline V gives CDR1 LGHDT, CDR2 YNNKEL (reference sequence). This CDR3 comprises 18 residues. The CDR3 loop reads CASSQEIWRQGSNTEAFF. CDR3 coding DNA: TGTGCCAGCAGCCAAGAGATTTGGAGACAGGGATCGAACACTGAAGCTTTCTTT.

This chain links TRBV7-9 with TRBJ2-7, with D maybe TRBD1 (6 bases). Trimming stripped 7 bases from V and 2 bases from J, with 15 bases between. The CDR3 is 14 residues long. The germline V gene encodes CDR1 SEHNR and CDR2 FQNEAQ (reference sequence). The CDR3 here is CASTLDRGTYEQYF. The CDR3 DNA reads as TGTGCCAGCACCTTGGACAGAGGCACCTACGAGCAGTACTTC.